The subject of this entry is one T cell receptor beta chain. The data belong to a study of blood T cell repertoires in COVID-19. The CDR3 length is 17 residues. V was clipped by 5 bases and J by 0 bases; unmatched bases: 11. Germline V CDR1 and CDR2: MDHEN, SYDVKM. Sequenced by immunoSEQ multiplex PCR; TCRdb stores in-frame clones only, minus some. The sample lists 300,000 to 400,000 clones; 80% to 90% were seen once. Input material: peripheral blood. This clonotype originated in a woman aged 45-65 years who had recovered from COVID-19. The gene calls are TRBV28 and TRBJ2-3, with 7 bases fitting TRBD2. DNA for the CDR3: TGTGCCAGCAGTGTGGACACAGCGGGGACTAGCACAGATACGCAGTATTTT. Amino acids: CASSVDTAGTSTDTQYF.